The 14 T cell receptor beta chains below were found in one sample sequenced in a study of CD8 T cells in ankylosing spondylitis. TCRdb analysed the 5' RACE reads with MiXCR anew, one entry per CDR3 protein. The sample includes hundreds of thousands of distinct CDR3 sequences, around 20% seen only once; the top ten take 3.5%. The sequenced material came from blood, either unsorted or a sorted T cell fraction (not recorded which). Receptors were obtained from a female donor with ankylosing spondylitis or in good health (not recorded which).

The V call is TRBV15, the J call TRBJ2-5; D perhaps matches TRBD1 (6 bases). V dropped 1 base and J dropped 3 bases, with 9 bases sitting between them. Germline CDR1 LNHNV, CDR2 YYDKDF (reference sequence). The CDR3 contains 14 residues. The CDR3 coding sequence is TGTGCCACCAGCAGAGGCCACAGGGAAGAGACCCAGTACTTC. This gives the protein CATSRGHREETQYF.

V usage is TRBV20-1 and J usage is TRBJ2-1; D is ambiguous. Trimming removed 7 bases from V and 0 bases from J, with 10 bases in between. Germline assignment: CDR1 DFQATT and CDR2 SNEGSKA (reference sequence). CDR3 length: 13 residues. The CDR3 nucleotides are TGCAGTGGCCTTTGGAGCTCCTACAATGAGCAGTTCTTC. This encodes CSGLWSSYNEQFF.

V and J are TRBV11-3 and TRBJ1-2; 8 bases agree with TRBD1. With 5 bases clipped from V and 4 bases from J, the junction kept 12 bases outside the gene matches. Germline V CDR1 and CDR2: SGHNT, YENEEA. The CDR3 has 16 residues. The CDR3 region is CASSTPLSTGVYGYTF. The CDR3 region has the DNA TGTGCCAGCAGCACCCCCCTCTCGACAGGGGTCTATGGCTACACCTTC.

The chain is built from TRBV3-1 and TRBJ2-7; the match to TRBD2 covers 8 bases. This CDR3 is built from 14 residues. V dropped 8 bases and J dropped 1; count of bases not matched to a gene: 7. The V gene's germline CDR1 is LGHDT and CDR2 YNNKEL (reference sequence). The CDR3 DNA follows: TGTGCCAGCGGCTCTAGCGGGCCTTCCTACGAGCAGTACTTC. This sequence encodes CASGSSGPSYEQYF.

This clonotype came up a few times. The genes are TRBV4-3 and TRBJ1-2; D gene ambiguous. This CDR3 is 15 amino acids long. The V gene's germline CDR1 is LGHNA and CDR2 YSLEER. V was clipped by 2 bases and J by 2 bases, with 12 bases between them. The CDR3 spells CASSQSVSPNYGYTF. In DNA form, the CDR3 reads TGCGCCAGCAGCCAATCAGTCTCCCCCAACTATGGCTACACCTTC.

V gene TRBV12-3 or TRBV12-4 combines with J gene TRBJ2-7; the match to TRBD1 covers 7 bases. This CDR3 has 16 amino acids. Trimming at V came to 3 bases and at J to 4 bases, leaving 12 bases not matched to a gene. DNA for the CDR3: TGTGCCAGCAGTTTTGAGGGGGCGCCCGCTAGGTACGAGCAGTACTTC. Its translation: CASSFEGAPARYEQYF.

This clonotype was observed many times. CDR3 DNA sequence: TGTGCCAGCACCAAAGGGGACAGGGTTCTCTCCTATGGCTACACCTTC. This codes for CASTKGDRVLSYGYTF. This rearrangement joins TRBV27 to TRBJ1-2; 9 bases are a match to TRBD1. The CDR3 consists of 16 residues. Trimming removed 7 bases from V and 4 bases from J; junction bases left unmatched: 13. In germline, CDR1 is MNHEY, CDR2 SMNVEV (reference sequence).

There are a few counts of this clonotype. The V call is TRBV12-3 or TRBV12-4, the J call TRBJ1-2; D may be TRBD1 (5 bases). The V end was cut by 5 bases, the J end by 4 bases, with 11 bases between. This CDR3 contains 13 residues. The CDR3 protein is CASSPLTAYGYTF. In DNA form, the CDR3 reads TGTGCCAGCAGTCCCCTGACAGCCTATGGCTACACCTTC.

This clonotype was seen many times. The chain employs TRBV12-3 or TRBV12-4 and TRBJ2-7; D is uncertain. The CDR3 spans 12 residues. V gave up 2 bases and J gave up 4 bases, with 6 bases separating them. The CDR3 sequence: CASSLWTYEQYF. Written as DNA, the CDR3 is TGTGCCAGCAGTTTATGGACGTACGAGCAGTACTTC.

This clonotype was detected ten times or more. The chain has TRBV20-1 and TRBJ2-3, with 7 positions matching TRBD2. The CDR3 spans 13 residues. V lost 5 bases and J lost 2; bases outside the gene matches: 4. From germline, CDR1 is DFQATT and CDR2 SNEGSKA (reference sequence). CDR3 sequence: CSARTSFTDTQYF. The DNA for the CDR3 is TGCAGTGCTCGGACTAGTTTCACAGATACGCAGTATTTT.

Only a few counts were recorded for this clonotype. The rearrangement uses TRBV6-5 and TRBJ2-2; 11 bases map to TRBD2. Trimming removed 0 bases from V and 5 bases from J; junction bases left unmatched: 8. This CDR3 region has 18 residues. Germline CDR1 MNHEY, CDR2 SVGAGI. CDR3 coding DNA: TGTGCCAGCAGTTACTCACGTGGGACTAGCGGATCGACCGGGGAGCTGTTTTTT. Its translation: CASSYSRGTSGSTGELFF.

The V gene is TRBV6-2 or TRBV6-3, the J gene TRBJ2-7, with 7 nucleotides matching TRBD2. The germline V gene encodes CDR1 MNHEY and CDR2 SVGEGT. J was trimmed by 2 bases and V by 5 bases; bases with no gene match: 9. The CDR3 runs to 15 residues. CDR3 loop: CASSGAGPSPYEQYF. The CDR3 coding sequence is TGTGCCAGCAGTGGAGCGGGGCCATCCCCCTACGAGCAGTACTTC.

This clonotype appeared many times. The chain couples TRBV20-1 to TRBJ2-1; D is uncertain. The CDR3 loop spans 15 amino acids. Germline lookup yields CDR1 DFQATT and CDR2 SNEGSKA (reference sequence). V was shortened by 6 bases and J by 4 bases, with 19 bases between the two germline ends. The CDR3 coding sequence is TGCAGTGCCCTAGAAGGCAAGTCCTTTTACAATGAGCAGTTCTTC. Protein sequence: CSALEGKSFYNEQFF.

V and J are TRBV5-6 and TRBJ2-7; D gene ambiguous. This CDR3 is 14 amino acids long. The germline CDR1 and CDR2 sequences are SGHDT and YYEEEE. The V end lost 3 bases, the J end lost 2 bases, and 12 bases lay between the germline ends. The CDR3 nucleotides are TGTGCCAGCAGCTCCTTCGGTCGTCCCTACGAGCAGTACTTC. Protein sequence: CASSSFGRPYEQYF.